Listed below are T cell receptor beta chains from one sample, sequenced in a study of blood T cells in healthy people across ages. TCRdb re-derived calls from the 5' RACE reads in MiXCR, one entry per CDR3 protein. Of around 900,000 distinct CDR3 sequences in the sample, roughly 50% are singletons; the top ten hold 20% to 25%. Sequenced input: blood. The receptors originated from a woman between 55 and 75 years old in good health. Each CDR3 is given with its conserved first and last residue. D genes are given only for firm matches. Rows give clone size only sometimes, using once, few, many, or a class for an expanded clone.

d_gene,v_gene,j_gene,len,abundance,CDR3nt,CDR3aa
TRBD1,TRBV4-2,TRBJ2-7,15,-,TGTGCCAGCAGCCAAACCGACAGGGGCTCCTACGAGCAGTACTTC,CASSQTDRGSYEQYF
-,TRBV29-1,TRBJ1-1,13,-,TGCAGCGTTGAACCGGATGGGAACACTGAAGCTTTCTTT,CSVEPDGNTEAFF
TRBD1,TRBV28,TRBJ2-7,14,once,TGTGCCAGCAGTCGGGACAGCGTAGGGAACGAGCAGTACTTC,CASSRDSVGNEQYF
-,TRBV3-1,TRBJ2-7,15,-,TGTGCCAGCAGCCAAGATTATGCAGGTGGCTACGAGCAGTACTTC,CASSQDYAGGYEQYF
-,TRBV7-8,TRBJ2-7,15,few,TGTGCCAGCAGCTTAGGGGCCGGCAGGGAATACGAGCAGTACTTC,CASSLGAGREYEQYF
-,TRBV14,TRBJ1-1,13,once,TGTGCCAGCAGCCGCAGTAGGAACACTGAAGCTTTCTTT,CASSRSRNTEAFF
TRBD2,TRBV20-1,TRBJ2-7,14,-,TGCAGTGCTAGACGGGACGGGACTACTTACGAGCAGTACTTC,CSARRDGTTYEQYF
TRBD2,TRBV5-4,TRBJ2-7,16,-,TGTGCCAGCAGACGGGCCGGGACTAGCGAATTAAGCGAGCAGTACTTC,CASRRAGTSELSEQYF
-,TRBV2,TRBJ2-2,15,-,TGTGCCAGCAGTCGGGACTTTTTCGCTAGCGGGGAGCTGTTTTTT,CASSRDFFASGELFF
-,TRBV9,TRBJ2-3,17,few,TGTGCCAGCAGCGTAAGGATTACAGGAGCTGGGGCAGATACGCAGTATTTT,CASSVRITGAGADTQYF
TRBD2,TRBV18,TRBJ2-3,14,-,TGTGCCAGCTCATCGATAGCGGGAGCAGATACGCAGTATTTT,CASSSIAGADTQYF
TRBD1,TRBV3-1,TRBJ1-1,13,-,TGTGCCAGCAGCTATACAGGGGACACTGAAGCTTTCTTT,CASSYTGDTEAFF
-,TRBV28,TRBJ2-7,13,-,TGTGCCGGTGGTGGTATAGAAACCTACGAGCAGTACTTC,CAGGGIETYEQYF
TRBD1,TRBV29-1,TRBJ2-3,11,-,TGCAGCGGCCACAGGGGTGATACGCAGTATTTT,CSGHRGDTQYF
TRBD1,TRBV4-1,TRBJ1-2,14,-,TGCGCCAGCAGCCAACCCCGGGACAGGGTTGGCTACACCTTC,CASSQPRDRVGYTF
-,TRBV29-1,TRBJ2-3,16,few,TGCAGCGTTGAATCCTGGGGACGGAGGAAAAAGGATACGCAGTATTTT,CSVESWGRRKKDTQYF
TRBD1,TRBV5-1,TRBJ1-4,17,-,TGCGCCAGCAGCTTGGAGGGGGCACATGCAACTAATGAAAAACTGTTTTTT,CASSLEGAHATNEKLFF
-,TRBV11-2,TRBJ2-3,15,few,TGTGCCAGCAGCTTAAAACGAGCGGCCACAGATACGCAGTATTTT,CASSLKRAATDTQYF
-,TRBV5-6,TRBJ2-1,13,-,TGTGCCAGCAGCGTTCTTAACTACAATGAGCAGTTCTTC,CASSVLNYNEQFF
TRBD1,TRBV18,TRBJ2-7,15,-,TGTGCCAGCTCAAAAAGGACAGGGGAAGGATACGAGCAGTACTTC,CASSKRTGEGYEQYF
TRBD1,TRBV6-2/TRBV6-3,TRBJ1-4,16,few,TGTGCCAGCAGTTGGACAGGCCTTGCAACTAATGAAAAACTGTTTTTT,CASSWTGLATNEKLFF
TRBD1,TRBV7-2,TRBJ2-7,14,-,TGTGCCAGCAGCGTGGGACAGGGGGGCAACGAGCAGTACTTC,CASSVGQGGNEQYF
-,TRBV14,TRBJ1-6,14,few,TGTGCCAGCAGCCCCCACTTGAAGGGTTCACCCCTCCACTTT,CASSPHLKGSPLHF
TRBD2,TRBV7-2,TRBJ2-5,16,-,TGTGCCAGCAGCTTAGATACCGCGGGAGTCGCTGATGAGCAGTACTTC,CASSLDTAGVADEQYF
TRBD1,TRBV29-1,TRBJ1-1,12,-,TGCAGCATGTTAAGGGGGCTGACTGAAGCTTTCTTT,CSMLRGLTEAFF
-,TRBV4-2,TRBJ2-7,14,once,TGTGCCAGCAGCCAAGATCTCGGCTTATACGAGCAGTACTTC,CASSQDLGLYEQYF
-,TRBV11-2,TRBJ2-2,15,-,TGTGCCAGCAGCTTATCAGGGACGAACACCCGGGAGCTGTTTTTT,CASSLSGTNTRELFF
TRBD2,TRBV6-2/TRBV6-3,TRBJ2-7,12,few,TGTGCCACACGGGAGGGGTCCTACGAGCAGTACTTC,CATREGSYEQYF
-,TRBV27,TRBJ2-7,13,few,TGTGCCAGCAGTCCAGGGAAAGGGGGCGAGCAGTACTTC,CASSPGKGGEQYF
-,TRBV20-1,TRBJ2-7,12,-,TGCAGTGCCCAAGAGGAACGCTACGAGCAGTACTTC,CSAQEERYEQYF
-,TRBV2,TRBJ2-7,11,-,TGTGCCAGCGTCGGGGTCTCTGAGCAGTACTTC,CASVGVSEQYF
-,TRBV20-1,TRBJ2-5,15,-,TGCAGTGCTAGAGCCGGCAGCATGGGCGGGGAGACCCAGTACTTC,CSARAGSMGGETQYF
-,TRBV6-4,TRBJ2-7,15,-,TGTGCCAACAGTGCGGACATTTCCCTCTGCTACGAGCAGTACTTC,CANSADISLCYEQYF
-,TRBV20-1,TRBJ1-2,13,-,TGCAGTGCTGACTGGACAGCTAACTATGGCTACACCTTC,CSADWTANYGYTF
-,TRBV20-1,TRBJ2-1,18,few,TGCAGTACCTACGACTTGGAAATCCTGGTAAGCTCCTACAATGAGCAGTTCTTC,CSTYDLEILVSSYNEQFF
-,TRBV12-3/TRBV12-4,TRBJ1-2,14,-,TGTGCCAGCAGTTTTGCTCAGGGGCCCACCGGCTACACCTTC,CASSFAQGPTGYTF
TRBD2,TRBV27,TRBJ2-1,16,-,TGTGCCAGCAGCCCCGGGACTAGCGGGAGGGGGAATGAGCAGTTCTTC,CASSPGTSGRGNEQFF
TRBD2,TRBV12-3/TRBV12-4,TRBJ2-1,18,-,TGTGCCAGCCTCAGGAGGGCTAGCGGGAGTACGTCCTACAATGAGCAGTTCTTC,CASLRRASGSTSYNEQFF
-,TRBV7-9,TRBJ2-2,15,-,TGTGCCAGCAGCGGGCGTGAGGACAGTACCGGGGAGCTGTTTTTT,CASSGREDSTGELFF
-,TRBV6-1,TRBJ2-7,13,-,TGTGCCAGTGTTGGTGGAGACTTCTACGAGCAGTACTTC,CASVGGDFYEQYF
-,TRBV12-3/TRBV12-4,TRBJ1-6,14,-,TGTGCCAGCAGCCGACATTTGTGGATTTCACCCCTCCACTTT,CASSRHLWISPLHF
-,TRBV10-3,TRBJ2-5,13,-,TGTGCCATCAGTTTGACCGGGGAGGAGACCCAGTACTTC,CAISLTGEETQYF
-,TRBV28,TRBJ2-3,15,-,TGTGCCAGCAGCCGAGCGGGTATTCGCACAGATACGCAGTATTTT,CASSRAGIRTDTQYF
TRBD1,TRBV20-1,TRBJ2-1,16,-,TGCAGTGCTAGGAAAGACAGGGGTCGTCGGTACAATGAGCAGTTCTTC,CSARKDRGRRYNEQFF
TRBD2,TRBV7-2,TRBJ2-1,14,-,TGTGCCAGCGATGCGGGCGGGAGTTACAATGAGCAGTTCTTC,CASDAGGSYNEQFF
-,TRBV6-6,TRBJ1-2,16,few,TGTGCCAGCAGTTATCCCGCCGGAGGGAGTAACTATGGCTACACCTTC,CASSYPAGGSNYGYTF
TRBD2,TRBV10-3,TRBJ2-7,18,-,TGTGCCATCAGTGCCCCGGGACCGAAAATAGCGGGAATCTACGAGCAGTACTTC,CAISAPGPKIAGIYEQYF
-,TRBV5-5,TRBJ2-4,17,-,TGTGCCAGCAGCTTGGATGGACTATACGAAGCGTTTAGCATTCAGTACTTC,CASSLDGLYEAFSIQYF
TRBD2,TRBV6-2/TRBV6-3,TRBJ2-5,16,few,TGTGCCAGCAGTTACTCTGTGGCTAGCGGGAGAGAGACCCAGTACTTC,CASSYSVASGRETQYF